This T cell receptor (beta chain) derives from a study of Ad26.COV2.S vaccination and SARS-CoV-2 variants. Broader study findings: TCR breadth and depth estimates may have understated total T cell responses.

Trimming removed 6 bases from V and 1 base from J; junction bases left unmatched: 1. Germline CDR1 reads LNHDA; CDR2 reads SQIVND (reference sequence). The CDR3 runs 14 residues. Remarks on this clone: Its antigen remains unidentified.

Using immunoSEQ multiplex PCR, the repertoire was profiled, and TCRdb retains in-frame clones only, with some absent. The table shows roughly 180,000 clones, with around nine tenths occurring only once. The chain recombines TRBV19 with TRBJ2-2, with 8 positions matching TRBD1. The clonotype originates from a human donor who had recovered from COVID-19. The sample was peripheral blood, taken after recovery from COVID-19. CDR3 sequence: CASRTGGNTGELFF. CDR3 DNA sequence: TGTGCCAGTAGAACAGGGGGGAACACCGGGGAGCTGTTTTTT.